The 3 T cell receptor beta chains below were found in one sample sequenced in a study of T cell responses to AZD1222 COVID-19 vaccine (dated by TCRdb to the early 2020s). Library preparation was by the immunoSEQ multiplex PCR assay. Here the immuneACCESS table is served through TCRdb, limited to in-frame sequences with V and J called. Missing clones are a known gap in these copies; in checked studies unresolved V genes cover under half, and the rest lacks a known reason. The sample has roughly 170,000 clones on record, around 87% of them singletons. The ten largest clones capture 2.6% of the sample. According to the study, the label for this sample's time point signals: baseline before first vaccination. Sample: peripheral blood, taken on day 0 of AZD1222 vaccination. Receptors were obtained from an adult in good health.

This chain links TRBV18 with TRBJ1-5, with TRBD1 identical over 7 bases. Trimming took 6 bases from V and 0 from J; bases not matched to a gene: 8. Germline CDR1 reads KGHSH; CDR2 reads LQKENI. The CDR3 length is 16 residues. The CDR3, as DNA: TGTGCCAGCTCCCCCTTGGCAGGGGGTAGCAATCAGCCCCAGCATTTT. It yields the protein CASSPLAGGSNQPQHF.

CDR3 region: CASSTGQRATNEKLFF. The DNA of the CDR3 is TGTGCCAGCAGCACCGGACAGCGAGCAACTAATGAAAAACTGTTTTTT. The V and J genes are TRBV28 and TRBJ1-4, with D possibly being TRBD1 (6 bases). The CDR3 extends over 16 amino acids. Trimming pared 6 bases from V and 0 bases from J, leaving 14 bases between. Germline values: CDR1 MDHEN, CDR2 SYDVKM.

The chain employs TRBV20-1 and TRBJ1-2, with unresolved D. CDR1 and CDR2 (germline): DFQATT, SNEGSKA (reference sequence). CDR3 length: 12 amino acids. V was clipped by 3 bases and J by 3 bases, with 8 bases between them. For the CDR3, the DNA is TGCAGTGCTAGTCAGCTGGACTATGGCTACACCTTC. Its protein is CSASQLDYGYTF.